Listed below are T cell receptor beta chains from one sample, sequenced in a study of blood T cell repertoires in COVID-19. Method: immunoSEQ multiplex PCR; TCRdb's copy keeps in-frame clones and lacks some. This sample has some 200,000 clones, with approximately 87% found just once. Sequencing was done on a sample of peripheral blood. The receptor set was obtained from a woman in her 70s with COVID-19, enrolled during active disease. The CDR3 runs from the conserved cysteine through the conserved F or W. The D gene is left open where the match is weak. The listing skips clone size in some rows; elsewhere it reads once, few, many or a size class.

>TRBV6-5|NA|13|TRBD1|TRBJ1-1
TGTGCCAGTTCTGACAGGGTGAACACTGAAGCTTTCTTT
CASSDRVNTEAFF
>TRBV5-1|NA|16|NA|TRBJ1-1
TGCGCCAGCAGCTTGGCCCTGGGCAGGGTGAACACTGAAGCTTTCTTT
CASSLALGRVNTEAFF
>TRBV28|NA|14|NA|TRBJ2-7
TGTGCCAGCAGTGGGGCAGGGCTATCCTACGAGCAGTACTTC
CASSGAGLSYEQYF
>TRBV4-1|NA|16|TRBD1|TRBJ1-5
TGCGCCAGCAGCCAAGACCTCGACAGGGACAATCAGCCCCAGCATTTT
CASSQDLDRDNQPQHF
>TRBV27|NA|16|TRBD2|TRBJ2-7
TGTGCCAGCAGTCCCACCAGCGGGAGGGCTTCCTACGAGCAGTACTTC
CASSPTSGRASYEQYF
>TRBV6-5|NA|13|TRBD1|TRBJ1-1
TGTGCCAGCAGACCGGACAGGGGGTCTGAAGCTTTCTTT
CASRPDRGSEAFF
>TRBV15|NA|13|NA|TRBJ1-1
TGTGCCACTCAATGGGGAGGCAACACTGAAGCTTTCTTT
CATQWGGNTEAFF
>TRBV11-2|once|14|TRBD1|TRBJ1-2
TGTGCCAGCACCATTGGCAGGGGGACCTATGGCTACACCTTC
CASTIGRGTYGYTF
>TRBV7-9|few|17|TRBD1|TRBJ2-7
TGTGCCAGCAGCTACCCGGGACAGGGGCCCCCCAGCTACGAGCAGTACTTC
CASSYPGQGPPSYEQYF
>TRBV5-1|NA|14|NA|TRBJ2-7
TGCGCCAGCAGCTTGGTAGCGGACCTCTACGAGCAGTACTTC
CASSLVADLYEQYF
>TRBV3-1/TRBV3-2|NA|13|TRBD2|TRBJ2-7
TGTGCCAGCAGGTCCGGGAGGGCCAGTGAGCAGTACTTC
CASRSGRASEQYF
>TRBV5-5|NA|15|NA|TRBJ1-4
TGTGCCAGCAGCTATCTGGGAGGCACTAATGAAAAACTGTTTTTT
CASSYLGGTNEKLFF
>TRBV5-1|NA|15|TRBD1|TRBJ1-4
TGCGCCAGCAGCTTAGGCGGGACAGGGAATGAAAAACTGTTTTTT
CASSLGGTGNEKLFF
>TRBV29-1|once|14|TRBD2|TRBJ2-1
TGCAGCGAGCAACTAGCGGGAGTAAAGGTTGAGCAGTTCTTC
CSEQLAGVKVEQFF
>TRBV10-3|NA|16|TRBD2|TRBJ2-5
TGTGCCATCAGTGAGTCGAGCGGGAGGTCGGGGGAGACCCAGTACTTC
CAISESSGRSGETQYF
>TRBV2|once|15|TRBD2|TRBJ2-3
TGTGCCAGCATGTTAGCGGGAGTGTTTACAGATACGCAGTATTTT
CASMLAGVFTDTQYF
>TRBV6-5|once|13|NA|TRBJ1-1
TGTGCCAGCATCCCACTCCCTACCACTGAAGCTTTCTTT
CASIPLPTTEAFF
>TRBV5-4|NA|13|TRBD2|TRBJ2-5
TGTGCCAGCAGCTTAGCGGGGAGAGAGACCCAGTACTTC
CASSLAGRETQYF
>TRBV30|NA|16|NA|TRBJ1-5
TGTGCCTGGAGACCAACACCCGAACCTCGAAATCAGCCCCAGCATTTT
CAWRPTPEPRNQPQHF
>TRBV19|NA|15|TRBD1|TRBJ2-5
TGTGCCAGTAGTGAGACTTGGGACAGCCAAGAGACCCAGTACTTC
CASSETWDSQETQYF